At least ten counts were recorded for the clone carrying this TCR beta chain. What it binds is unknown. Generation of bulk TCR libraries relied on previously described methods and listed TCR primers. TCRdb itself ran the PCR reads through MiXCR, one entry per CDR3 protein. The sample includes 600,000 to 650,000 distinct CDR3 sequences, 15% to 20% of them seen just once. The CDR3 spans 15 residues. Losses at the gene ends were 6 bases for V and 5 bases for J; bases not matched to a gene: 11. The germline V gene has CDR1 MGHRA and CDR2 YSYEKL. The data stem from a study of molecular identifiers for immune sequencing clone quantification. Findings of the study overall: A shared barcode on identical TCR molecules could lead to underestimated sizes for highly expanded clones.

This TCR derives from a human donor in good health. Some libraries in this study had Jurkat cell RNA spiked in. Sequencing was carried out using naive CD8+ T cells from blood, with Jurkat cell RNA spiked in. Described subset: FACS-sorted CD8+CD4-CCR7+CD45RA+ naive T cells. This rearrangement joins TRBV4-1 to TRBJ1-1, with TRBD1 matching over 8 bases. The CDR3: CASRDRTGTITEAFF. In DNA form, the CDR3 reads TGCGCCAGCAGGGACAGGACAGGGACGATTACTGAAGCTTTCTTT.